These 25 T cell receptor beta chains share one sample of origin, sequenced in a study of T cells in Graves' hyperthyroidism and ophthalmopathy. Regions amplified from RNA transcripts were the TCR beta CDR3 regions. TCR CDR3 regions were first amplified by RT-PCR with HTBI primers. TCRdb fed the multiplex PCR reads into MiXCR, producing one record per CDR3 protein. There are about 300,000 distinct CDR3 sequences in the sample; approximately 18% occur only once, and about two fifths lies in the top ten. Sample: blood. The source of these receptors is a man between 45 and 60 years old with Graves' ophthalmopathy.

In its sample, this clonotype was seen a few times. Compared with germline, one end of the junction differs, possibly owing to a read error. The rearrangement joins TRBV18 to TRBJ1-1, with TRBD1 matching over 7 bases. The germline gives CDR1 KGHSH, CDR2 LQKENI. The CDR3 length is 15 residues. The CDR3 DNA sequence: TGTGCCGGCTCACCCGGGACAGTGGGGACGTCTGAAGCTTTCTTT. Its translation: CAGSPGTVGTSEAFF.

A few counts support this clonotype. The chain carries TRBV20-1 and TRBJ2-1; 10 positions agree with TRBD1. Per the germline V gene, CDR1 is DFQATT and CDR2 is SNEGSKA (reference sequence). Trimming at V came to 5 bases and at J to 7 bases, leaving 5 bases not matched to a gene. The CDR3 is 13 residues long. CDR3 in amino acids: CSAPTGGRNEQFF. DNA for the CDR3: TGCAGTGCTCCGACAGGGGGCAGGAATGAGCAGTTCTTC.

This clonotype was seen repeatedly, ten times or more. The V and J genes are TRBV29-1 and TRBJ2-7; 12 nucleotides match TRBD1. Germline V gene sequence: CDR1 SQVTM, CDR2 ANQGSEA. Trimming took 4 bases from V and 5 from J; bases not matched to a gene: 6. The CDR3 consists of 14 residues. CDR3 residues: CSVGGQGAPHEQYF. CDR3 nucleotides: TGCAGCGTTGGGGGACAGGGGGCTCCCCACGAGCAGTACTTC.

The V call is TRBV7-3, the J call TRBJ2-2; 13 bases match TRBD2. Per the germline V gene, CDR1 is SGHTA and CDR2 is FQGTGA. The CDR3 has 15 amino acids. V lost 6 bases, J lost 5 bases, and 3 bases stayed unmatched. The DNA for the CDR3 is TGTGCCAGCAGGTGGACTAGCGGGAGAACCGGGGAGCTGTTTTTT. It yields the protein CASRWTSGRTGELFF. Full variable domain (remainder filled in from reference TRBV7-3 and TRBJ2-2): GAGVSQTPSNKVTEKGKYVELRCDPISGHTALYWYRQSLGQGPEFLIYFQGTGAADDSGLPNDRFFAVRPEGSVSTLKIQRTERGDSAVYLCASRWTSGRTGELFFGEGSRLTVL.

There are a few counts of this clonotype. This chain uses TRBV5-4 with TRBJ2-4; TRBD1 is a possible D gene (6 bases). Trimming took 0 bases from V and 5 from J, leaving 12 bases between them. The CDR3 contains 15 residues. Germline assignment: CDR1 SGHNT and CDR2 YYREEE (reference sequence). The CDR3 protein is CASSLVANRENIQYF. The CDR3 coding sequence is TGTGCCAGCAGCTTGGTTGCGAACAGGGAAAACATTCAGTACTTC.

This clonotype was detected many times. The chain has TRBV30 and TRBJ2-1, with D tentatively TRBD1 (6 bases). This CDR3 has 13 residues. CDR1 and CDR2 from the germline V gene are GTSNPN and SVGIG (reference sequence). The V and J ends lost 3 bases and 4 bases respectively, with 10 bases between them. This CDR3 is CAWRGDNYNEQFF. The CDR3 DNA is TGTGCCTGGAGGGGGGACAATTACAATGAGCAGTTCTTC.

This chain joins TRBV28 and TRBJ2-4, with a tentative D call TRBD2 (5 bases). Trimming left V 9 bases short and J 7 bases short, with 13 bases between. Germline V gene data show CDR1 as MDHEN and CDR2 as SYDVKM. This CDR3 is built from 12 residues. In nucleotides, the CDR3 is TGTGCCAGTAGTGGGAGAGGGAACATTCAGTACTTC. Its translation is CASSGRGNIQYF.

This clonotype appeared many times. The chain employs TRBV12-3 or TRBV12-4 and TRBJ2-3; 11 nucleotides agree with TRBD2. This CDR3 contains 16 residues. Trimming took 0 bases from V and 2 from J; bases not matched to a gene: 1. The CDR3 loop reads CASSLASGRATDTQYF. The DNA of the CDR3 is TGTGCCAGCAGTTTAGCTAGCGGGAGGGCCACAGATACGCAGTATTTT.

The table lists this clonotype with a few counts. J is TRBJ2-6 and V is TRBV2; 8 nucleotides agree with TRBD1. The CDR3 totals 16 residues. Germline trimming cut 11 bases from V and 1 base from J; bases unmatched to any gene: 10. Germline V gives CDR1 SNHLY, CDR2 FYNNEI. The CDR3 nucleotides read TGTGCCGCTCACAGGGGGTCCCGTTCTGGGGCCAACGTCCTGACTTTC. Its protein is CAAHRGSRSGANVLTF.

This clonotype was recorded many times. The J gene is TRBJ2-3, the V gene TRBV28; 7 bases are shared with TRBD1. V lost 3 bases, J lost 3 bases, and 6 bases stayed unmatched. CDR1 and CDR2 from the germline V gene are MDHEN and SYDVKM. This CDR3 has 15 amino acids. CDR3 region: CASSFTGAKTDTQYF. CDR3 sequence (DNA): TGTGCCAGCAGTTTCACAGGGGCGAAGACAGATACGCAGTATTTT.

This clonotype occurred a few times. The V gene is TRBV28, the J gene TRBJ2-7; D is possibly TRBD1 (5 bases). The germline gives CDR1 MDHEN, CDR2 SYDVKM. There are 15 residues in the CDR3. Trimming stripped 6 bases from V and 2 bases from J, with 17 bases between. Written as DNA, the CDR3 is TGTGCCAGCAGCATAAGGGGCCAGGTCACCTACGAGCAGTACTTC. It yields the protein CASSIRGQVTYEQYF. The full variable domain, its missing parts supplied by reference TRBV28 and TRBJ2-7, is DVKVTQSSRYLVKRTGEKVFLECVQDMDHENMFWYRQDPGLGLRLIYFSYDVKMKEKGDIPEGYSVSREKKERFSLILESASTNQTSMYLCASSIRGQVTYEQYFGPGTRLTVT.

J is TRBJ2-1 and V is TRBV5-1, with D perhaps being TRBD1 or TRBD2 (5 bases each). V lost 1 base and J lost 8, with 16 bases in between. In germline, CDR1 is SGHRS, CDR2 YFSETQ. The CDR3 runs to 15 residues. CDR3 sequence: CASSLSTPGRDEQFF. Here the CDR3 DNA reads TGCGCCAGCAGCTTGTCTACGCCGGGGCGGGATGAGCAGTTCTTC. Looking up the rest from reference TRBV5-1 and TRBJ2-1 gives the full variable domain: KAGVTQTPRYLIKTRGQQVTLSCSPISGHRSVSWYQQTPGQGLQFLFEYFSETQRNKGNFPGRFSGRQFSNSRSEMNVSTLELGDSALYLCASSLSTPGRDEQFFGPGTRLTVL.

This clonotype was counted once. The CDR3 DNA is TGTGCCAGCAGCAGAGGAGCCAGGCTTGACACCGGGGAGCTGTTTTTT. Its translation: CASSRGARLDTGELFF. This rearrangement joins TRBV5-4 to TRBJ2-2; unclear D gene. V lost 4 bases to trimming and J lost 3 bases, with 16 bases between them. The CDR3 has 16 residues. Germline values: CDR1 SGHNT, CDR2 YYREEE (reference sequence).

This clonotype was observed at least ten times. This chain uses TRBV6-1 with TRBJ2-7; 12 nucleotides match TRBD2. Trimming removed 8 bases from V and 2 bases from J; junction bases left unmatched: 10. CDR3 size: 16 residues. CDR1 and CDR2 (germline): MNHNS, SASEGT. CDR3 sequence: CASVELAGGGAYEQYF. The CDR3 region has the DNA TGTGCCAGCGTTGAACTAGCGGGAGGAGGGGCCTACGAGCAGTACTTC.

The V gene is TRBV18, the J gene TRBJ2-5; D remains ambiguous. Trimming removed 3 bases at V and 6 bases at J, with 11 bases between. The CDR3 length is 13 residues. CDR1 KGHSH and CDR2 LQKENI come from the germline V gene. CDR3 region: CASSPDPQKTQYF. CDR3 sequence (DNA): TGTGCCAGCTCACCGGACCCGCAGAAGACCCAGTACTTC. Combining the CDR3 with reference TRBV18 and TRBJ2-5 gives the whole variable domain NAGVMQNPRHLVRRRGQEARLRCSPMKGHSHVYWYRQLPEEGLKFMVYLQKENIIDESGMPKERFSAEFPKEGPSILRIQQVVRGDSAAYFCASSPDPQKTQYFGPGTRLLVL.

In its sample, this clonotype was seen many times. The V call is TRBV2, the J call TRBJ1-4; no firm D call. The CDR3 sequence is 12 residues long. From germline, CDR1 is SNHLY and CDR2 FYNNEI. V was trimmed by 5 bases and J by 5 bases, leaving 6 bases between them. This chain's CDR3 is CASSTTNEKLFF. DNA for the CDR3: TGTGCCAGCAGTACCACAAATGAAAAACTGTTTTTT.

This chain uses TRBV5-5 with TRBJ1-3, with TRBD1 matching 10 bases. J was trimmed by 4 bases and V by 4 bases; bases with no gene match: 5. Germline assignment: CDR1 SGHKS and CDR2 YYEKEE (reference sequence). This CDR3 contains 15 residues. The CDR3 DNA follows: TGTGCCAGCAGCCAAAGGACAGGGGGGGGAAACACCATATATTTT. This encodes CASSQRTGGGNTIYF.

This clonotype has more than one count but fewer than ten. The rearrangement links TRBV9 to TRBJ2-1; 11 bases align to TRBD2. Germline V lookup: CDR1 SGDLS, CDR2 YYNGEE. Unmatched junction bases numbered 14, after V lost 4 bases and J lost 5 bases. The CDR3 covers 18 residues. CDR3 DNA sequence: TGTGCCAGCAGCCCGGTTCAGAGGACTAGCGGGTTTAACAATGAGCAGTTCTTC. Translating gives CASSPVQRTSGFNNEQFF. Full variable domain (remainder filled in from reference TRBV9 and TRBJ2-1): DSGVTQTPKHLITATGQRVTLRCSPRSGDLSVYWYQQSLDQGLQFLIQYYNGEERAKGNILERFSAQQFPDLHSELNLSSLELGDSALYFCASSPVQRTSGFNNEQFFGPGTRLTVL.

V is TRBV19 and J is TRBJ1-2; D may be TRBD1 (6 bases). The germline CDR1 and CDR2 sequences are LNHDA and SQIVND (reference sequence). The CDR3 runs to 11 residues. V was cut by 8 bases and J by 8 bases, with 12 bases left in between. The CDR3 bases are TGTGCCAGTGACACAGGGAACGGCTACACCTTC. It is translated as CASDTGNGYTF.

With respect to this clonotype: Because the CDR3's place on the DNA is in doubt, the DNA is left out and the CDR3 is given as listed by TCRdb. The genes are TRBV27 and TRBJ2-2; the D call of TRBD1 is as the table states it, not checked on the DNA. Germline V gene sequence: CDR1 MNHEY, CDR2 SMNVEV (reference sequence). A total of 11 residues make up the CDR3, ends included. The CDR3: CASWRPGSCFF.

Notes on this clonotype: A junction end diverges from the germline sequence, so it may reflect a read error. The chain uses TRBV5-1 and TRBJ1-2, with 7 bases matching TRBD1. Germline CDR1 reads SGHRS; CDR2 reads YFSETQ. CDR3 length: 15 residues. The CDR3 DNA sequence: TGCGCCAGCAGCTGGGGACAGAGAATTAACCATGGCTACACCTTC. It translates to CASSWGQRINHGYTF.

This clonotype has a handful of counts. The CDR3 region is CASSSWGADGYTF. CDR3 in DNA: TGTGCCAGCAGCTCCTGGGGCGCGGATGGCTACACCTTC. The V call is TRBV7-8, the J call TRBJ1-2; D may be TRBD1 (5 bases). V was cut by 4 bases and J by 6 bases, with 12 bases left in between. CDR3 size: 13 residues. Germline CDR1 SGHVS, CDR2 FQNEAQ.

This clonotype was detected many times. J is TRBJ1-6 and V is TRBV7-8, with 11 bases aligning to TRBD1. This CDR3 comprises 16 residues. Trimming removed 5 bases from V and 9 bases from J; junction bases left unmatched: 9. Germline V lookup: CDR1 SGHVS, CDR2 FQNEAQ. CDR3 residues: CASSTQRGTGGSPLHF. CDR3 coding DNA: TGTGCCAGCAGCACCCAAAGGGGGACAGGGGGTTCACCCCTCCACTTT.

This clonotype was detected many times. The V and J genes are TRBV2 and TRBJ2-7; D gene uncertain. Germline assignment: CDR1 SNHLY and CDR2 FYNNEI. V lost 6 bases and J lost 4, with 7 bases in between. The CDR3 has 11 amino acids. The CDR3 sequence: CASRVKYEQYF. In DNA form, the CDR3 reads TGTGCCAGCAGAGTAAAATACGAGCAGTACTTC.

This clonotype appeared a few times. This chain connects TRBV18 to TRBJ1-4; D uncertain. In germline, CDR1 is KGHSH, CDR2 LQKENI. Trimming shortened V by 3 bases and J by 5 bases, and 25 bases separated the two germline ends. The CDR3 consists of 19 residues. The CDR3 is CASSPLILPGSSSNEKLFF. CDR3 sequence (DNA): TGTGCCAGCTCACCCCTAATATTACCTGGGTCTTCCTCCAATGAAAAACTGTTTTTT.